This TCR beta chain was captured by sequencing in a study of T cells in Graves' hyperthyroidism and ophthalmopathy. The diagnostic basis comprised clinical symptoms, serum thyroxine and TRAb, thyroid ultrasound and orbital computed tomography. PBMCs were obtained from 7.5 to 10 ml fresh peripheral blood. Germline V gene lookup returns CDR1 MNHEY and CDR2 SVGAGI. The CDR3 has 14 amino acids. Trimming cost V 3 bases and J 5 bases; bases outside gene matches: 5. This clonotype came up many times. The antigen remains unidentified. Study findings and constraints: Blood held most thyroid clonotypes expanded above 0.001 frequency.

RNA transcripts yielded amplified TCR beta CDR3 regions. A set of HTBI primers served as the primers for a first-round RT-PCR of the TCR CDR3. From the multiplex PCR reads, TCRdb called clonotypes with MiXCR, one entry per CDR3 protein. The sample records approximately 510,000 distinct CDR3 sequences, around 20% being singletons. The receptor comes from a man younger than 35 with Graves' hyperthyroidism. Material: blood. The V call is TRBV6-5, the J call TRBJ1-1, with TRBD1 identical over 8 bases. The CDR3 region is CASSYARGLTEAFF. The CDR3 bases are TGTGCCAGCAGTTATGCCAGGGGGCTTACTGAAGCTTTCTTT.